A selection of T cell receptor beta chains follows, all from one sample in a study of blood T cells in healthy people across ages. Each CDR3 protein is one row after TCRdb ran MiXCR on the 5' RACE reads. The table records 1.5 million to 2 million distinct CDR3 sequences, around half of them present only once. Sequenced input: blood. The receptor source for this set is a woman in her 40s in good health. The CDR3 runs from the conserved cysteine through the conserved F or W. Each record gives: J gene, D gene, V gene, clone size, CDR3 protein, CDR3 DNA. The D gene is left open where the match is weak. Some rows mark clone size as missing; the rest say once, few, many or name a class of expanded clone.

>TRBJ2-5|.|TRBV4-3|.
CASSQDLAWYQETQYF
TGCGCCAGCAGCCAAGATCTTGCCTGGTACCAAGAGACCCAGTACTTC
>TRBJ2-7|TRBD2|TRBV29-1|many
CSVDPAGIYEQYF
TGCAGCGTTGATCCAGCGGGGATCTACGAGCAGTACTTC
>TRBJ1-2|.|TRBV24-1|.
CATSDSRRAGYGYTF
TGTGCCACCAGTGATTCTCGAAGAGCGGGCTATGGCTACACCTTC
>TRBJ2-1|.|TRBV5-1|.
CASYAESSYNEQFF
TGCGCCAGTTACGCGGAGAGCTCCTACAATGAGCAGTTCTTC
>TRBJ2-7|.|TRBV6-5|few
CASSYSNASPYEQYF
TGTGCCAGCAGTTACTCAAACGCTTCCCCCTACGAGCAGTACTTC
>TRBJ2-3|.|TRBV7-2|once
CASILLRDTQYF
TGTGCCAGCATCCTCTTAAGAGATACGCAGTATTTT
>TRBJ2-7|.|TRBV6-5|.
CASSRSLMVAAYEQYF
TGTGCCAGCAGCCGCTCCCTTATGGTGGCGGCCTACGAGCAGTACTTC
>TRBJ2-3|.|TRBV28|.
CASSLPVIDTQYF
TGTGCCAGCAGCCTTCCCGTGATAGATACGCAGTATTTT
>TRBJ2-1|.|TRBV5-1|.
CASSLGPPDRMGNEQFF
TGCGCCAGCAGCTTGGGCCCCCCTGACAGGATGGGGAATGAGCAGTTCTTC
>TRBJ2-6|TRBD1|TRBV5-1|few
CASSRLGGAGANVLTF
TGCGCCAGCAGCCGCCTAGGGGGCGCTGGGGCCAACGTCCTGACTTTC
>TRBJ1-2|TRBD1|TRBV12-3/TRBV12-4|.
CASSLDPGTGFDGYTF
TGTGCCAGCAGTTTAGACCCAGGGACAGGGTTTGATGGCTACACCTTC
>TRBJ1-2|.|TRBV4-2|.
CASSQAADTHYGYTF
TGTGCCAGCAGCCAGGCGGCCGACACTCACTATGGCTACACCTTC
>TRBJ1-2|.|TRBV28|few
CASSLVLFGYTF
TGTGCCAGCAGTTTAGTCCTGTTCGGCTACACCTTC
>TRBJ1-5|.|TRBV6-2/TRBV6-3|.
CASSYYQGNQPQHF
TGTGCCAGCAGTTACTACCAGGGCAATCAGCCCCAGCATTTT
>TRBJ2-6|.|TRBV12-3/TRBV12-4|.
CASSLRTSQRGANVLTF
TGTGCCAGCAGTTTGAGGACTTCCCAAAGAGGGGCCAACGTCCTGACTTTC
>TRBJ1-2|.|TRBV12-3/TRBV12-4|.
CASAGTNYGYTF
TGTGCCAGCGCAGGGACGAACTATGGCTACACCTTC
>TRBJ1-5|TRBD1|TRBV28|.
CASSLSLMTGARHF
TGTGCCAGCAGTTTATCCCTTATGACAGGGGCAAGGCATTTT
>TRBJ2-5|.|TRBV20-1|.
CSASRGSLGFAETQYF
TGCAGTGCTAGTCGGGGCTCCTTGGGGTTTGCAGAGACCCAGTACTTC
>TRBJ2-3|TRBD1|TRBV15|.
CATSRDGTGGTPFSEDTQYF
TGTGCCACCAGCAGAGATGGTACAGGGGGCACCCCTTTTTCTGAAGATACGCAGTATTTT
>TRBJ1-1|.|TRBV3-1|.
CASSYGNRGRGNTEAFF
TGTGCCAGCAGCTATGGGAACCGGGGGCGGGGGAACACTGAAGCTTTCTTT
>TRBJ2-3|TRBD2|TRBV2|few
CASSDRTSFDTQYF
TGTGCCAGTAGTGATCGGACTAGTTTCGATACGCAGTATTTT
>TRBJ1-4|.|TRBV15|.
CATSKWGAPTNEKLFF
TGTGCCACCAGCAAATGGGGGGCTCCAACTAATGAAAAACTGTTTTTT
>TRBJ1-5|.|TRBV20-1|once
CSARDDRSNQPQHF
TGCAGTGCTAGAGACGACAGAAGCAATCAGCCCCAGCATTTT
>TRBJ1-2|.|TRBV15|.
CATSRSGVPAYGYTF
TGTGCCACCAGCAGGTCAGGAGTTCCTGCCTATGGCTACACCTTC
>TRBJ2-7|.|TRBV28|.
CASRQPSFYEQYF
TGTGCCAGCAGGCAGCCCTCGTTCTACGAGCAGTACTTC
>TRBJ1-4|TRBD1|TRBV6-5|.
CASRWTGGGNEKLFF
TGTGCCAGCAGATGGACAGGGGGCGGGAATGAAAAACTGTTTTTT
>TRBJ2-7|.|TRBV2|.
CASINPGVSYNEQYF
TGTGCCAGCATTAACCCGGGGGTATCCTACAATGAGCAGTACTTC
>TRBJ2-5|TRBD1|TRBV12-3/TRBV12-4|few
CASSLIQGGQETQYF
TGTGCCAGCAGCCTGATACAGGGGGGCCAAGAGACCCAGTACTTC
>TRBJ2-6|.|TRBV7-2|few
CASSPHTGSGANVLTF
TGTGCCAGCAGCCCCCACACGGGTTCCGGGGCCAACGTCCTGACTTTC
>TRBJ1-2|TRBD1|TRBV28|.
CASITLGGGQNYGYTF
TGTGCCAGCATTACCCTGGGGGGGGGACAGAACTATGGCTACACCTTC
>TRBJ2-7|.|TRBV12-3/TRBV12-4|few
CASSLSLFPYEQYF
TGTGCCAGCAGTTTATCCCTTTTTCCCTACGAGCAGTACTTC
>TRBJ1-5|.|TRBV20-1|once
CSAGRAGSVGQPQHF
TGCAGTGCAGGGAGGGCGGGGTCGGTAGGTCAGCCCCAGCATTTT
>TRBJ2-1|.|TRBV18|.
CASSPALDPDGEQFF
TGTGCCAGCTCACCAGCCCTGGACCCGGACGGTGAGCAGTTCTTC
>TRBJ2-3|TRBD1|TRBV7-6|.
CASSFQQGALDTQYF
TGTGCCAGCAGCTTTCAACAGGGGGCCTTGGATACGCAGTATTTT
>TRBJ1-4|.|TRBV20-1|.
CSARAYHRERLFF
TGCAGTGCTAGAGCATACCACAGGGAACGGCTGTTTTTT
>TRBJ1-2|TRBD1|TRBV29-1|few
CSVDQGQGGYGYTF
TGCAGCGTTGACCAAGGACAGGGCGGCTATGGCTACACCTTC
>TRBJ2-5|.|TRBV4-1|.
CASSQGTRTGEQYF
TGCGCCAGCAGCCAAGGGACACGAACGGGGGAGCAGTACTTC
>TRBJ1-5|.|TRBV27|.
CASTLTGYSNQPQHF
TGTGCCAGCACCCTGACAGGCTATAGCAATCAGCCCCAGCATTTT
>TRBJ1-3|.|TRBV6-5|.
CASSPSDHANTIYF
TGTGCCAGCAGTCCTTCGGACCACGCGAACACCATATATTTT
>TRBJ2-3|.|TRBV7-2|.
CATTSTETQYF
TGTGCCACCACAAGCACAGAGACGCAGTATTTT
>TRBJ1-5|.|TRBV6-5|.
CASSSMGADNQPQHF
TGTGCCAGCAGTTCCATGGGGGCGGACAATCAGCCCCAGCATTTT
>TRBJ2-6|TRBD1|TRBV5-1|.
CASSPGQGIPSGANVLTF
TGCGCCAGCAGCCCAGGACAGGGAATACCCTCTGGGGCCAACGTCCTGACTTTC
>TRBJ1-5|.|TRBV7-9|.
CASSLDTGIYSNQPQHF
TGTGCCAGCAGCTTAGATACGGGGATCTATAGCAATCAGCCCCAGCATTTT
>TRBJ1-5|.|TRBV19|.
CASSPRVGSQPQHF
TGTGCCAGTAGCCCCCGAGTGGGCAGCCAGCCCCAGCATTTT
>TRBJ2-1|TRBD2|TRBV7-2|few
CASSLGGGASREQFF
TGTGCCAGCAGCTTAGGCGGGGGGGCCTCAAGGGAGCAGTTCTTC
>TRBJ1-1|TRBD1|TRBV12-3/TRBV12-4|.
CASSFGRGLENTEAFF
TGTGCCAGCAGTTTTGGCAGGGGGCTAGAGAACACTGAAGCTTTCTTT
>TRBJ2-1|.|TRBV28|.
CASSEGNEAPEQFF
TGTGCCAGCAGTGAAGGGAACGAAGCCCCTGAGCAGTTCTTC
>TRBJ2-3|.|TRBV20-1|.
CSAREFRGRTDTQYF
TGCAGTGCTAGAGAATTCAGGGGACGCACAGATACGCAGTATTTT
>TRBJ1-2|.|TRBV11-2|.
CASSFGSFEGYTF
TGTGCCAGCAGCTTTGGGTCTTTCGAGGGCTACACCTTC
>TRBJ2-1|.|TRBV6-5|.
CASTAGVNNEQFF
TGTGCCAGCACCGCAGGGGTTAACAATGAGCAGTTCTTC
>TRBJ2-4|TRBD1|TRBV6-2/TRBV6-3|.
CASSSYLQGALTKNIQYF
TGTGCCAGCAGTTCCTACCTGCAGGGGGCTCTTACCAAAAACATTCAGTACTTC
>TRBJ2-4|.|TRBV4-2|.
CASSQGTEMGKNIQYF
TGTGCCAGCAGCCAAGGGACGGAGATGGGCAAAAACATTCAGTACTTC
>TRBJ1-2|.|TRBV9|many
CASSVGSNYGYTF
TGTGCCAGCAGCGTGGGTTCTAACTATGGCTACACCTTC
>TRBJ2-1|TRBD2|TRBV28|few
CASTPPSSGGLNEQFF
TGTGCCAGCACCCCACCCTCTAGCGGGGGGTTGAATGAGCAGTTCTTC
>TRBJ2-7|.|TRBV27|.
CASSYLPGDEQYF
TGTGCCAGCAGTTACCTCCCGGGTGACGAGCAGTACTTC
>TRBJ1-2|TRBD1|TRBV4-3|.
CASSQGLLSGQNIYGYTF
TGCGCCAGCAGCCAAGGTTTGCTTTCGGGACAGAACATCTATGGCTACACCTTC
>TRBJ1-1|TRBD1|TRBV28|once
CASSTQGVVTEAFF
TGTGCCAGCAGTACTCAGGGGGTTGTCACTGAAGCTTTCTTT
>TRBJ2-5|.|TRBV6-1|few
CASNTVVQETQYF
TGTGCCAGCAATACAGTAGTCCAAGAGACCCAGTACTTC
>TRBJ2-7|.|TRBV13|few
CASSPGRGSYEQYF
TGTGCCAGCAGCCCCGGACGGGGGTCTTACGAGCAGTACTTC
>TRBJ2-1|.|TRBV12-3/TRBV12-4|few
CASTAQMTGHNEQFF
TGTGCCAGCACCGCGCAAATGACAGGACACAATGAGCAGTTCTTC